One sample yielded the 32 T cell receptor beta chains listed below, sequenced in a study of T cell changes during pregnancy in multiple sclerosis. The repertoire was sequenced with immunoSEQ multiplex PCR; TCRdb's copy has only in-frame clones and lacks some. This table holds about 60,000 clones, 80% to 95% found once. Sequenced material: peripheral blood, taken in the first trimester of pregnancy. The source of these receptors is a female donor with multiple sclerosis, enrolled in a pregnancy study.

The rearrangement uses TRBV19 and TRBJ2-3; 10 bases align to TRBD2. The CDR3 has 18 amino acids. Germline-derived CDR1 and CDR2 are LNHDA and SQIVND (reference sequence). V shed 2 bases, J shed 6 bases, and the junction held 14 bases outside the gene matches. The CDR3 reads CASSIRLAGATVWDTQYF. CDR3 in DNA: TGTGCCAGTAGTATAAGGCTAGCGGGGGCGACAGTTTGGGATACGCAGTATTTT. Based on the CDR3 plus reference TRBV19 and TRBJ2-3, the full variable domain is DGGITQSPKYLFRKEGQNVTLSCEQNLNHDAMYWYRQDPGQGLRLIYYSQIVNDFQKGDIAEGYSVSREKKESFPLTVTSAQKNPTAFYLCASSIRLAGATVWDTQYFGPGTRLTVL.

V gene TRBV5-4 combines with J gene TRBJ2-3, with 10 bases identical to TRBD1. The CDR3 spans 15 residues. With V trimmed by 4 bases and J by 6 bases, 8 bases remained unmatched. Germline CDR1 reads SGHNT; CDR2 reads YYREEE (reference sequence). In DNA, the CDR3 is TGTGCCAGCAGCCGACAGGGGGCTGGATTCGATACGCAGTATTTT. It is translated as CASSRQGAGFDTQYF.

The V gene is TRBV29-1, the J gene TRBJ2-1, with 7 nucleotides matching TRBD1. This CDR3 comprises 15 residues. The germline V gene has CDR1 SQVTM and CDR2 ANQGSEA. J gave up 7 bases and V 3 bases, and 12 bases lay outside the gene matches. CDR3 coding DNA: TGCAGCGTTGACAGGGGGAAATTGACTTCAAATGAGCAGTTCTTC. Translated, it gives CSVDRGKLTSNEQFF.

V and J are TRBV7-3 and TRBJ2-3; D is perhaps TRBD2 (5 bases). Germline V gives CDR1 SGHTA, CDR2 FQGTGA. This CDR3 is built from 15 residues. Trimming left V 3 bases short and J 2 bases short, with 12 bases between. DNA for the CDR3: TGTGCCAGCAGCTTTAGCGCCCCCCCCACAGATACGCAGTATTTT. It translates to CASSFSAPPTDTQYF.

V usage is TRBV9 and J usage is TRBJ1-5; D possibly corresponds to TRBD1 (5 bases). Germline CDR1 is SGDLS and CDR2 is YYNGEE. The CDR3 is 14 amino acids. The V gene lost 0 bases and the J gene lost 4 bases, with 8 bases spanning the gap. In nucleotides, the CDR3 is TGTGCCAGCAGCGTAGGGGGGGATAATCAGCCCCAGCATTTT. It encodes CASSVGGDNQPQHF.

The chain couples TRBV5-5 to TRBJ1-5; D is possibly TRBD1 (5 bases). Trimming removed 4 bases from V and 3 bases from J, with 26 bases in between. In germline, CDR1 is SGHKS, CDR2 YYEKEE (reference sequence). This CDR3 contains 19 residues. CDR3 in amino acids: CASSPGIWAGGANNQPQHF. Written as DNA, the CDR3 is TGTGCCAGCAGCCCCGGGATCTGGGCCGGAGGGGCGAACAATCAGCCCCAGCATTTT.

This chain joins TRBV30 and TRBJ2-3; a weak D match, TRBD1 (5 bases). CDR1 and CDR2 (germline): GTSNPN, SVGIG (reference sequence). The CDR3 length is 13 residues. V was pared by 2 bases and J by 6 bases, with 12 bases between. Written as DNA, the CDR3 is TGTGCCTGGAGTAGGGAAGGGGTGGATACGCAGTATTTT. The encoded protein is CAWSREGVDTQYF.

This chain links TRBV7-9 with TRBJ1-5, with a weak D call TRBD1 (5 bases). CDR1 and CDR2 (germline): SEHNR, FQNEAQ (reference sequence). The V end was cut by 6 bases, the J end by 7 bases, with 13 bases between. The CDR3 loop spans 13 amino acids. This CDR3 reads CASSSPAGQPQHF. For the CDR3, the DNA is TGTGCCAGCAGTTCCCCGGCAGGGCAGCCCCAGCATTTT.

The chain links TRBV7-2 to TRBJ1-4; D is perhaps TRBD1 (5 bases). The CDR3 extends over 15 amino acids. Germline loops: CDR1 SGHTA, CDR2 FQGNSA. V dropped 1 base and J dropped 6 bases, with 12 bases sitting between them. The CDR3 spells CASSLEAGLHEKLFF. The CDR3 bases are TGTGCCAGCAGCTTAGAGGCAGGGCTTCATGAAAAACTGTTTTTT.

The V and J genes are TRBV6-7 and TRBJ2-5, with D maybe TRBD2 (5 bases). TRBV6-7 is noted as an ORF with a role that remains uncertain. This CDR3 region has 14 residues. V lost 9 bases and J lost 5, with 19 bases in between. The DNA of the CDR3 is TGTGCCAGGCCGCCGGGGTGCCCGGGGGAGACCCAGTACTTC. It encodes CARPPGCPGETQYF.

The J gene is TRBJ2-7, the V gene TRBV6-5; 7 bases are shared with TRBD1. This CDR3 spans 13 amino acids. V trimming: 6 bases; J trimming: 3 bases; junction bases outside the gene matches: 5. Germline loops: CDR1 MNHEY, CDR2 SVGAGI. CDR3 sequence reads: CASSPGQIYEQYF. In DNA, the CDR3 is TGTGCCAGCAGCCCGGGACAGATCTACGAGCAGTACTTC.

The genes are TRBV4-2 and TRBJ2-3; D possibly corresponds to TRBD2 (5 bases). Trimming cost V 0 bases and J 1 base, with 8 bases left between them. The CDR3 sequence is 15 residues long. CDR1 is LGHNA, CDR2 YNFKEQ, per germline. The CDR3 sequence: CASSQDEAGTDTQYF. The DNA for the CDR3 is TGTGCCAGCAGCCAAGATGAAGCGGGCACAGATACGCAGTATTTT.

V usage is TRBV7-2 and J usage is TRBJ1-4; possible D gene TRBD1, 5 bases. CDR1 is SGHTA and CDR2 is FQGNSA in the germline V gene. The CDR3 covers 11 residues. Trimming removed 4 bases at V and 8 bases at J, with 5 bases between. The CDR3: CASSWGEKLFF. CDR3 coding DNA: TGTGCCAGCAGCTGGGGCGAAAAACTGTTTTTT.

The gene calls are TRBV5-5 and TRBJ1-4; D gene unclear. Per germline, CDR1 SGHKS and CDR2 YYEKEE (reference sequence). CDR3 length equals 14 residues. With 4 bases removed from V and 4 bases from J, the gap between germline ends came to 11 bases. CDR3 nucleotides: TGTGCCAGCAGCCCTCATGCCTATAATGAAAAACTGTTTTTT. Residues: CASSPHAYNEKLFF.

The V call is TRBV10-3, the J call TRBJ2-7, with 8 bases lining up with TRBD1. Germline lookup yields CDR1 ENHRY and CDR2 SYGVKD. Germline trimming cut 6 bases from V and 2 bases from J; bases unmatched to any gene: 6. The CDR3 is 14 amino acids. The CDR3 nucleotides read TGTGCCATCAGAACACGGACAGGGCCCTACGAGCAGTACTTC. Translated: CAIRTRTGPYEQYF.

The V call is TRBV7-2, the J call TRBJ2-5; 12 positions match TRBD1. V dropped 5 bases and J dropped 5; count of bases not matched to a gene: 6. This CDR3 comprises 15 residues. Germline-derived CDR1 and CDR2 are SGHTA and FQGNSA. The CDR3 sequence is CASSLLGQGAETQYF. The CDR3 bases are TGTGCCAGCAGCCTGCTGGGACAGGGGGCGGAGACCCAGTACTTC. Full variable domain (remainder filled in from reference TRBV7-2 and TRBJ2-5): GAGVSQSPSNKVTEKGKDVELRCDPISGHTALYWYRQSLGQGLEFLIYFQGNSAPDKSGLPSDRFSAERTGGSVSTLTIQRTQQEDSAVYLCASSLLGQGAETQYFGPGTRLLVL.

This chain connects TRBV27 to TRBJ2-3, with D maybe TRBD2 (6 bases). The germline gives CDR1 MNHEY, CDR2 SMNVEV (reference sequence). The CDR3 totals 15 residues. Between the trimmed V and J ends, which lost 5 bases and 6 bases, there was a span of 18 bases. CDR3 in amino acids: CASSRGTALSDTQYF. The CDR3, as DNA: TGTGCCAGCAGTCGCGGGACGGCTCTTTCGGATACGCAGTATTTT.

This sequence joins TRBV6-5 and TRBJ2-7; D gene ambiguous. V lost 2 bases, J lost 7 bases, and 9 bases lay in between. Germline V gene data show CDR1 as MNHEY and CDR2 as SVGAGI. This CDR3 region has 12 residues. The chain's CDR3 is CASSYLGTEQYF. The CDR3 DNA reads TGTGCCAGCAGTTACCTTGGTACAGAGCAGTACTTC.

The chain recombines TRBV2 with TRBJ1-2; no clear D. This CDR3 contains 13 residues. Trimming removed 11 bases from V and 3 bases from J, with 16 bases in between. Germline V CDR1 and CDR2: SNHLY, FYNNEI. CDR3 nucleotides: TGTGCCGGTACGGGAGCAGCCTACTATGGCTACACCTTC. This codes for CAGTGAAYYGYTF.

The V and J genes are TRBV6-5 and TRBJ2-7; 9 bases are a match to TRBD1. Germline values: CDR1 MNHEY, CDR2 SVGAGI. The CDR3 is made up of 14 amino acids. The V segment lost 5 bases and the J segment 3 bases; nucleotides outside the gene matches: 5. The CDR3, as DNA: TGTGCCAGCAGTCCGGACAGGGGATTCTACGAGCAGTACTTC. It specifies CASSPDRGFYEQYF.

This sequence joins TRBV6-5 and TRBJ2-1; tentative D call: TRBD1 (5 bases). The V and J ends lost 0 bases and 5 bases respectively, with 8 bases between them. The CDR3 covers 14 residues. CDR1 is MNHEY and CDR2 is SVGAGI in the germline V gene. In DNA, the CDR3 is TGTGCCAGCAGTTACTCGGGGCGTAACAATGAGCAGTTCTTC. This gives the protein CASSYSGRNNEQFF.

The CDR3 reads CASSIGGTANYGYTF. The CDR3 DNA follows: TGTGCCAGTAGTATCGGAGGGACAGCTAACTATGGCTACACCTTC. J is TRBJ1-2 and V is TRBV19; 7 bases fit TRBD1. This CDR3 comprises 15 residues. The ends lost 3 bases at V and 0 bases at J; junction bases unmatched: 4. Per germline, CDR1 LNHDA and CDR2 SQIVND (reference sequence). Drawing the rest from reference TRBV19 and TRBJ1-2, the complete variable domain is DGGITQSPKYLFRKEGQNVTLSCEQNLNHDAMYWYRQDPGQGLRLIYYSQIVNDFQKGDIAEGYSVSREKKESFPLTVTSAQKNPTAFYLCASSIGGTANYGYTFGSGTRLTVV.

V usage is TRBV7-2 and J usage is TRBJ1-2; D unclear. Trimming took off 5 bases at V and 8 bases at J, with 9 bases between the two ends. Germline V gene sequence: CDR1 SGHTA, CDR2 FQGNSA. This CDR3 is 11 amino acids long. CDR3 DNA sequence: TGTGCCAGCAGCCCCAGCGGCGGCTACACCTTC. Its protein product is CASSPSGGYTF.

The J gene is TRBJ2-3, the V gene TRBV27, with D maybe TRBD2 (5 bases). V lost 5 bases and J 1 base, leaving 13 bases between the germline ends. CDR1 is MNHEY and CDR2 is SMNVEV in the germline V gene (reference sequence). This CDR3 has 15 residues. CDR3 nucleotide sequence: TGTGCCAGCAGTCCACCATGGCGGGGCACAGATACGCAGTATTTT. It translates to CASSPPWRGTDTQYF.

The genes are TRBV7-9 and TRBJ1-1, with 9 bases identical to TRBD1. The CDR3 runs 16 residues. The junction had 11 bases not matched to a gene; V was cut back by 3 bases and J by 6 bases. Germline V gene data show CDR1 as SEHNR and CDR2 as FQNEAQ (reference sequence). CDR3 coding DNA: TGTGCCAGCAGCTTTTTTACAGGGGGCGCGGTAGCTGAAGCTTTCTTT. Residues: CASSFFTGGAVAEAFF.

The CDR3 bases are TGCGCCAGCAGCCACCCGGGGGGAGAACTGTTTTTT. Translating gives CASSHPGGELFF. The chain uses TRBV4-3 and TRBJ1-4, with D possibly TRBD1 on 5 matching bases. The CDR3 loop spans 12 amino acids. Trimming shortened V by 3 bases and J by 12 bases, and 11 bases separated the two germline ends. Per the germline V gene, CDR1 is LGHNA and CDR2 is YSLEER.

The V call is TRBV30, the J call TRBJ2-5, with TRBD2 as a possible D gene (6 bases). Per the germline V gene, CDR1 is GTSNPN and CDR2 is SVGIG (reference sequence). This CDR3 contains 14 residues. Trimming removed 1 base from V and 2 bases from J, with 11 bases in between. The CDR3: CAWSGDWPQETQYF. CDR3 in DNA: TGTGCCTGGAGTGGGGACTGGCCTCAAGAGACCCAGTACTTC.

The rearrangement joins TRBV4-1 to TRBJ1-1, with a weak D call TRBD1 (5 bases). Trimming shortened V by 0 bases and J by 3 bases, and 11 bases separated the two germline ends. The length of the CDR3 is 15 residues. Looked up from germline, CDR1 is MGHRA and CDR2 is YSYEKL. The CDR3 coding sequence is TGCGCCAGCAGCCAAGATCCCCAGGGCTACACTGAAGCTTTCTTT. It encodes CASSQDPQGYTEAFF.

The chain links TRBV5-1 to TRBJ1-2; D might be TRBD1 (6 bases). CDR1 and CDR2 (germline): SGHRS, YFSETQ. Trimming took 1 base from V and 0 from J, leaving 10 bases between them. This CDR3 contains 15 residues. CDR3 nucleotides: TGCGCCAGCAGCTTGAGACAGGACTCTAACTATGGCTACACCTTC. Translating gives CASSLRQDSNYGYTF. Full variable domain (remainder filled in from reference TRBV5-1 and TRBJ1-2): KAGVTQTPRYLIKTRGQQVTLSCSPISGHRSVSWYQQTPGQGLQFLFEYFSETQRNKGNFPGRFSGRQFSNSRSEMNVSTLELGDSALYLCASSLRQDSNYGYTFGSGTRLTVV.

A few counts support this clone. CDR3 amino acids: CASSIPGQGVKRRNSPLHF. For the CDR3, the DNA is TGTGCCAGTAGTATTCCGGGACAGGGGGTAAAGAGGAGAAATTCACCCCTCCACTTT. The chain links TRBV19 to TRBJ1-6, with 11 bases that match TRBD1. V lost 3 bases to trimming and J lost 7 bases; unmatched junction nucleotides: 14. This CDR3 region has 19 residues. Germline-derived CDR1 and CDR2 are LNHDA and SQIVND (reference sequence).

The V and J genes are TRBV5-4 and TRBJ2-2; D is undetermined. Germline loops: CDR1 SGHNT, CDR2 YYREEE (reference sequence). The CDR3 extends over 15 amino acids. V was shortened by 5 bases and J by 6 bases, with 17 bases between the two germline ends. The CDR3 reads CASSSGTELPGELFF. The CDR3 DNA reads as TGTGCCAGCAGTTCAGGTACAGAGCTTCCCGGGGAGCTGTTTTTT.

This chain connects TRBV2 to TRBJ2-5; 10 nucleotides align to TRBD2. Losses at the gene ends were 5 bases for V and 7 bases for J; bases not matched to a gene: 4. Germline assignment: CDR1 SNHLY and CDR2 FYNNEI. The length of the CDR3 is 13 residues. The CDR3 DNA reads as TGTGCCAGCAGTTGGTTAGCGGGGGGGACCCAGTACTTC. Its translation is CASSWLAGGTQYF.